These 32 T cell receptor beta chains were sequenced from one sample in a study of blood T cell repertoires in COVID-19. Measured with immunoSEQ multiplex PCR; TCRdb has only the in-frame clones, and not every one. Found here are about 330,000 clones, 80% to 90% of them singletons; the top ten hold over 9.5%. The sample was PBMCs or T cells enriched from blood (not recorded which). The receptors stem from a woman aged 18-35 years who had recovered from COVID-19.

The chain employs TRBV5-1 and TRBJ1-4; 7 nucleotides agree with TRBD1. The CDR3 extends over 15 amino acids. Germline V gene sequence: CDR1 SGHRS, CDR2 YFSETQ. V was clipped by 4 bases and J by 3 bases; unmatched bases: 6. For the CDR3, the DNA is TGCGCCAGCAGCACCGACAGGGAGGCTAATGAAAAACTGTTTTTT. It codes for CASSTDREANEKLFF.

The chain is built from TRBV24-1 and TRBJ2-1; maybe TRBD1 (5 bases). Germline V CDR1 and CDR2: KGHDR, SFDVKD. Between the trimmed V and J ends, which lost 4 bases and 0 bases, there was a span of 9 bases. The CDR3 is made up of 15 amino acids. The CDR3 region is CATSDQGYSYNEQFF. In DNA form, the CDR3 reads TGTGCCACCAGTGACCAGGGTTACTCCTACAATGAGCAGTTCTTC.

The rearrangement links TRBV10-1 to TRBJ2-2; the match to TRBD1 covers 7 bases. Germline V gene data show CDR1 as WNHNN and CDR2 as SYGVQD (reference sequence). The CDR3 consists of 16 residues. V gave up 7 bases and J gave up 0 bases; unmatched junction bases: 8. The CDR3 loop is CASTQNQGANTGELFF. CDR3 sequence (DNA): TGCGCCAGCACACAAAACCAGGGGGCGAACACCGGGGAGCTGTTTTTT.

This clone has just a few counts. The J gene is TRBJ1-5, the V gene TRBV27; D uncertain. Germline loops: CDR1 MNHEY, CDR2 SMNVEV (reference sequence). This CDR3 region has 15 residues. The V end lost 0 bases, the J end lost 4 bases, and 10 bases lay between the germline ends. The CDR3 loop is CASSLSRSGNQPQHF. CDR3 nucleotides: TGTGCCAGCAGTTTATCCAGGTCGGGGAATCAGCCCCAGCATTTT.

CDR3 in amino acids: CASRTGGNSPLHF. The CDR3 DNA is TGTGCCAGCAGGACAGGGGGGAATTCACCCCTCCACTTT. The genes are TRBV6-5 and TRBJ1-6; 9 bases are a match to TRBD1. The CDR3 is 13 residues long. V lost 6 bases and J lost 7; bases outside the gene matches: 1. The V gene's germline CDR1 is MNHEY and CDR2 SVGAGI.

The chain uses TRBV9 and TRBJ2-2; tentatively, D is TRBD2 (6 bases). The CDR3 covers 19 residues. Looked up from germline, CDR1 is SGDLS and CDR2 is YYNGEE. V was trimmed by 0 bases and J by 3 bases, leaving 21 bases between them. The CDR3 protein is CASSVGRDWLERDTGELFF. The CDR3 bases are TGTGCCAGCAGCGTAGGCAGGGACTGGCTGGAGCGGGACACCGGGGAGCTGTTTTTT.

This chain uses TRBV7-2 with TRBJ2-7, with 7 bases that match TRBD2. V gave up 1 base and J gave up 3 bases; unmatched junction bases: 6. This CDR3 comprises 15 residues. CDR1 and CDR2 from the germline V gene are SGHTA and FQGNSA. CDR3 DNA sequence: TGTGCCAGCAGCTTAGGGGCAGCGGGACTCTACGAGCAGTACTTC. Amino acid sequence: CASSLGAAGLYEQYF.

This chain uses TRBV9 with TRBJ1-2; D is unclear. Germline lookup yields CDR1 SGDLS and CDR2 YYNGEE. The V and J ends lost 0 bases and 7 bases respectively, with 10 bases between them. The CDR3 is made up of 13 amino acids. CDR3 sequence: CASSVADEGGYTF. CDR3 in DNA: TGTGCCAGCAGCGTAGCGGACGAGGGTGGCTACACCTTC.

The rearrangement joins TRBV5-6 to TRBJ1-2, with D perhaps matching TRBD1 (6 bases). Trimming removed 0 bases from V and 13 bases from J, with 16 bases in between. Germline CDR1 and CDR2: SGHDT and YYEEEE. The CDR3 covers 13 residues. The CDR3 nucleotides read TGTGCCAGCAGCTTGGTTTCCGGGGGGCAGGCCACCTTC. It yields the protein CASSLVSGGQATF. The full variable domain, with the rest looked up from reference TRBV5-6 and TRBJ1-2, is DAGVTQSPTHLIKTRGQQVTLRCSPKSGHDTVSWYQQALGQGPQFIFQYYEEEERQRGNFPDRFSGHQFPNYSSELNVNALLLGDSALYLCASSLVSGGQATFGSGTRLTVV.

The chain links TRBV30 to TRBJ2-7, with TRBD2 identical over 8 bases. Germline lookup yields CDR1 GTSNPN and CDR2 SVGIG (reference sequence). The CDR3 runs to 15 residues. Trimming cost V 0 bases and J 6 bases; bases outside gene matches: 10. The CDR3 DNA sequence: TGTGCCTGGAGTGTACTTAGTCGGGGGGGTCCCGAGCAGTACTTC. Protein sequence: CAWSVLSRGGPEQYF.

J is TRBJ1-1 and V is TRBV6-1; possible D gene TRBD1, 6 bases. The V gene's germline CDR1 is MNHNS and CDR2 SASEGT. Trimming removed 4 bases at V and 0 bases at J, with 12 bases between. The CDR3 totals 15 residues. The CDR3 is CASSAGDGMNTEAFF. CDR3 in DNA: TGTGCCAGCAGTGCAGGGGACGGGATGAACACTGAAGCTTTCTTT.

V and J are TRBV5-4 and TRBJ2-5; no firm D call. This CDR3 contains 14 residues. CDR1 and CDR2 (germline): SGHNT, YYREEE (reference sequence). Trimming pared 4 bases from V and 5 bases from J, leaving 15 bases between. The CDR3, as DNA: TGTGCCAGCAGCGCCGGTCCTGACGGGGAGACCCAGTACTTC. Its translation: CASSAGPDGETQYF.

The CDR3 here is CASSLLIQGAAGNTIYF. CDR3 DNA: TGTGCCAGCAGCCTACTTATACAGGGGGCAGCAGGAAACACCATATATTTT. The gene calls are TRBV3-1 (or the pseudogene TRBV3-2) and TRBJ1-3; 9 bases line up with TRBD1. The V gene's germline CDR1 is LGHDT and CDR2 YNNKEL (reference sequence). The CDR3 contains 17 residues. The ends lost 4 bases at V and 4 bases at J; junction bases unmatched: 11.

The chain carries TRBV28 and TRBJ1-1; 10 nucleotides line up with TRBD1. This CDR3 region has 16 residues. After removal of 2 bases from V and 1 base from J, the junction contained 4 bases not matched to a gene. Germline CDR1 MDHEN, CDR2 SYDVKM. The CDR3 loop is CASSLRDRGQNTEAFF. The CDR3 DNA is TGTGCCAGCAGTTTACGGGACAGGGGCCAGAACACTGAAGCTTTCTTT.

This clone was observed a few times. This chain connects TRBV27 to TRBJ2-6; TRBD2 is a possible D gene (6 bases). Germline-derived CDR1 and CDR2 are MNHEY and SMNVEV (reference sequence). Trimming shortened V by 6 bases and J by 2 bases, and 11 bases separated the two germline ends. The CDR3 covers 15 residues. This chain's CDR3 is CASRLEGAGANVLTF. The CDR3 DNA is TGTGCCAGCAGGCTGGAGGGAGCTGGGGCCAACGTCCTGACTTTC.

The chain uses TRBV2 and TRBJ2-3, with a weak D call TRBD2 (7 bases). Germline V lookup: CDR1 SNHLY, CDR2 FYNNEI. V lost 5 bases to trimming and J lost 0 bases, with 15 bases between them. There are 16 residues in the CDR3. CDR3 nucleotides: TGTGCCAGCAGTCCGCCGGGGGGCGAAAGCACAGATACGCAGTATTTT. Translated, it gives CASSPPGGESTDTQYF.

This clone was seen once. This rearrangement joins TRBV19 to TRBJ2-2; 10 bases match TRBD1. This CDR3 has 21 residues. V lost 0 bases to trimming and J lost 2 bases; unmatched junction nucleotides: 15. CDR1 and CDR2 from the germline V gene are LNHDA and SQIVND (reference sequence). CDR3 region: CASSIDPRGRDRGTNTGELFF. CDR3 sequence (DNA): TGTGCCAGTAGTATAGACCCCCGGGGTAGGGACAGGGGAACAAACACCGGGGAGCTGTTTTTT.

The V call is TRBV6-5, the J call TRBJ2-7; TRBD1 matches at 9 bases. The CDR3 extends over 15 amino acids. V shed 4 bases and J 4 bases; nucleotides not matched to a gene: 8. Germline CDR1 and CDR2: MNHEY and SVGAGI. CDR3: CASSFGQGSGYEQYF. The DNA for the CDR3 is TGTGCCAGCAGTTTTGGACAGGGGAGTGGTTACGAGCAGTACTTC.

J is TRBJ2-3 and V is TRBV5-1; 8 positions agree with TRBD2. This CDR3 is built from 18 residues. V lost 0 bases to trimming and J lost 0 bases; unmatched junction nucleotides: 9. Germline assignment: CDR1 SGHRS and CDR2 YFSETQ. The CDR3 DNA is TGCGCCAGCAGCTTGGAGAGGCGAAAGCGGGAGAGCACAGATACGCAGTATTTT. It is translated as CASSLERRKRESTDTQYF.

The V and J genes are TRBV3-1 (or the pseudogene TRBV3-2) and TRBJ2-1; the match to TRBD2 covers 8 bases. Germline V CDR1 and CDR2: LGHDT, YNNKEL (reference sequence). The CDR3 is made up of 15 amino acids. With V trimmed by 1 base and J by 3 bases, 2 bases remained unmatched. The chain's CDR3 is CASSQVSGVYNEQFF. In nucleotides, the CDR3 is TGTGCCAGCAGCCAAGTTAGCGGGGTCTACAATGAGCAGTTCTTC.

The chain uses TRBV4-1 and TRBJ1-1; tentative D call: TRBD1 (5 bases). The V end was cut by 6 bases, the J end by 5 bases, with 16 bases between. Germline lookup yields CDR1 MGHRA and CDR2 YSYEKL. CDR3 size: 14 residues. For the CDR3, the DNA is TGCGCCAGCAGGGCGGTGGGGGGTAGGACTGAAGCTTTCTTT. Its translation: CASRAVGGRTEAFF.

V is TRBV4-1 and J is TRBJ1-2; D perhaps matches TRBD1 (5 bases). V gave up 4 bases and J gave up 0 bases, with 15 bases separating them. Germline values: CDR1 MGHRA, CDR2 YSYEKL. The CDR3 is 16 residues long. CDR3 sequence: CASSPWGRLSNYGYTF. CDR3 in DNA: TGCGCCAGCAGCCCGTGGGGCAGGTTATCTAACTATGGCTACACCTTC.

Written as DNA, the CDR3 is TGTGCCAGCAGCTTGGGGACAGCATGGGGCGAGCAGTACTTC. Translating it yields CASSLGTAWGEQYF. The chain uses TRBV5-6 and TRBJ2-7; maybe TRBD1 (6 bases). This CDR3 region has 14 residues. The germline V and J ends were trimmed by 0 bases and 6 bases, with 13 bases remaining between them. The germline V gene encodes CDR1 SGHDT and CDR2 YYEEEE.

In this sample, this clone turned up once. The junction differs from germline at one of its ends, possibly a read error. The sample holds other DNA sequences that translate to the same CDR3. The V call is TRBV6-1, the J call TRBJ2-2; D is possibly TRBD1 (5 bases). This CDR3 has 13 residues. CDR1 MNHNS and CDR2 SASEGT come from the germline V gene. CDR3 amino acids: CASSESDTGELFF. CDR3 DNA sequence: TGTGCCAGCAGTGAATCGGACACCGGAGAGCTGTTTTTT.

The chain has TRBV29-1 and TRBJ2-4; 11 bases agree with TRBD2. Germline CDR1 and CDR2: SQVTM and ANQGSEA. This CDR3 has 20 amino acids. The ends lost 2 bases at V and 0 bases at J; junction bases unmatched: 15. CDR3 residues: CSVEPGELAGEGVAKNIQYF. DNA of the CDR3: TGCAGCGTTGAACCTGGGGAACTAGCGGGAGAAGGGGTAGCCAAAAACATTCAGTACTTC. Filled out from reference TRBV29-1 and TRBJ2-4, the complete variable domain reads SAVISQKPSRDICQRGTSLTIQCQVDSQVTMMFWYRQQPGQSLTLIATANQGSEATYESGFVIDKFPISRPNLTFSTLTVSNMSPEDSSIYLCSVEPGELAGEGVAKNIQYFGAGTRLSVL.

The CDR3 protein is CASSLAGTSGRADTDTQYF. The DNA of the CDR3 is TGCGCCAGCAGCTTGGCCGGGACTAGCGGGAGGGCCGACACAGATACGCAGTATTTT. The chain uses TRBV5-1 and TRBJ2-3; TRBD2 matches at 16 bases. The V gene end was trimmed by 0 bases and the J gene end by 2 bases; junction bases not matched to a gene: 6. Germline V gene sequence: CDR1 SGHRS, CDR2 YFSETQ. The CDR3 is made up of 19 amino acids.

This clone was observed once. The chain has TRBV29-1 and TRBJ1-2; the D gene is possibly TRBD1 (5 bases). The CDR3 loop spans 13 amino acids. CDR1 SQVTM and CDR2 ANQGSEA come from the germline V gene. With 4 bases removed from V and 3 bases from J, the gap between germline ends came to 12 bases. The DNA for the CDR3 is TGCAGCGTTGTTCACTCGGGGGACTATGGCTACACCTTC. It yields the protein CSVVHSGDYGYTF.

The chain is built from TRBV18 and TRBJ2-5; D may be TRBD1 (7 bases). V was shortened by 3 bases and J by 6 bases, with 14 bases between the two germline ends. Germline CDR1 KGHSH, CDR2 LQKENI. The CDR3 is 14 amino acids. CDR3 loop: CASSPTGAGKTQYF. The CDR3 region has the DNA TGTGCCAGCTCACCTACAGGGGCGGGGAAGACCCAGTACTTC.

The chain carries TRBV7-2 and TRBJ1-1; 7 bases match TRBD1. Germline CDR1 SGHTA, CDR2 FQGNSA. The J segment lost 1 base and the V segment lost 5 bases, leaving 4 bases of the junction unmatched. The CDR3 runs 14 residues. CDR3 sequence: CASSPGTANTEAFF. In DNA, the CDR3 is TGTGCCAGCAGCCCGGGGACAGCGAACACTGAAGCTTTCTTT. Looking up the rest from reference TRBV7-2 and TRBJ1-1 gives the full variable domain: GAGVSQSPSNKVTEKGKDVELRCDPISGHTALYWYRQSLGQGLEFLIYFQGNSAPDKSGLPSDRFSAERTGGSVSTLTIQRTQQEDSAVYLCASSPGTANTEAFFGQGTRLTVV.

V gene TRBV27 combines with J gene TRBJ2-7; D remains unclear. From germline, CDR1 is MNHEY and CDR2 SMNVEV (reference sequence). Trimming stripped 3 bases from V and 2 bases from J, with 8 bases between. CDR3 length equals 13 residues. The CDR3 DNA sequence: TGTGCCAGCAGTTTGCGGAATCCCTACGAGCAGTACTTC. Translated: CASSLRNPYEQYF.

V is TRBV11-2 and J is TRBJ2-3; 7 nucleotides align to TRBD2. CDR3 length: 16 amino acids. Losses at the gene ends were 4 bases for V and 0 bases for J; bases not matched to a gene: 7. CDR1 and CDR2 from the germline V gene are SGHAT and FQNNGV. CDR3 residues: CASSSGGGASTDTQYF. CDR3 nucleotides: TGTGCCAGCAGCTCCGGCGGGGGTGCTAGCACAGATACGCAGTATTTT.

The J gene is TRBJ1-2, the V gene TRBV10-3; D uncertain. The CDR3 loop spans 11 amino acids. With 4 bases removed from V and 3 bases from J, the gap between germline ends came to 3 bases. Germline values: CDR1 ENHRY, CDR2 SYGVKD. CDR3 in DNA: TGTGCCATCAGTGCAGACTATGGCTACACCTTC. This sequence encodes CAISADYGYTF.